The T cell receptor (beta chain) under discussion was sequenced for a study of blood T cell repertoires in COVID-19. Germline loops: CDR1 SGDLS, CDR2 YYNGEE. V was trimmed by 3 bases and J by 4 bases, leaving 13 bases between them. The CDR3 spans 15 residues. Method: immunoSEQ multiplex PCR; TCRdb's copy keeps in-frame clones and lacks some. The repertoire holds about half a million clones, with approximately 85% as singletons. The genes are TRBV9 and TRBJ2-2, with no clear D. The receptor's source is a human donor in a cohort sampled during active COVID-19. Specimen: peripheral blood. In DNA, the CDR3 is TGTGCCAGCAGCGCCGATCTATCTCCCACCGGGGAGCTGTTTTTT. Its protein product is CASSADLSPTGELFF.